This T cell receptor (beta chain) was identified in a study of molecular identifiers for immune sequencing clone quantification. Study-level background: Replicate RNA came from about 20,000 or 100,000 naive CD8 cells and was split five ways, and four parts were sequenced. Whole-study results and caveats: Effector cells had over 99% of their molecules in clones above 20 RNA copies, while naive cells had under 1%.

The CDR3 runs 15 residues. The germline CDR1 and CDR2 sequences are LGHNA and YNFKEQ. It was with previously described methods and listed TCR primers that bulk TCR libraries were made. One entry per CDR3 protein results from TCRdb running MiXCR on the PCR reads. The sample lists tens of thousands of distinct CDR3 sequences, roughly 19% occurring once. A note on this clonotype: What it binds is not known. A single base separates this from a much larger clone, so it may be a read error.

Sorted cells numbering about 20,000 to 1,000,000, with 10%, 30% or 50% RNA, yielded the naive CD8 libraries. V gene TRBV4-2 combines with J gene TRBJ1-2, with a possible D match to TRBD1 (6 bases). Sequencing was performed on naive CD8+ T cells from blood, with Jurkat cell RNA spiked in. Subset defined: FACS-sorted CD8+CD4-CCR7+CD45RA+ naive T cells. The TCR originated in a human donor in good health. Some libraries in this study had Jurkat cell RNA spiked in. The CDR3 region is CAGSQVPGAEYGYTF. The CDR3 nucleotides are TGTGCCGGCAGCCAAGTCCCGGGGGCAGAATATGGCTACACCTTC.